A selection of T cell receptor beta chains follows, all from one sample in a study of CD8 T cells in ankylosing spondylitis. Via MiXCR, TCRdb re-called the 5' RACE reads, giving one row per CDR3 protein. The repertoire holds over 400,000 distinct CDR3 sequences, with roughly 27% as singletons. The sequencing input was blood, either unsorted or a sorted T cell fraction (not recorded which). The receptors shown here come from a male donor with ankylosing spondylitis. CDR3s include the opening cysteine and the closing phenylalanine or tryptophan. D genes are given only for firm matches. The size entry is marked missing in some rows and otherwise reads once, few, many or a size class.

len: 16
abundance: few
d_gene: TRBD1
v_gene: TRBV29-1
j_gene: TRBJ2-1
CDR3nt: TGCAGCGTTGAGTATGACAGGGCGGTTGCTTACAATGAGCAGTTCTTC
CDR3aa: CSVEYDRAVAYNEQFF

len: 14
abundance: few
d_gene: TRBD2
v_gene: TRBV7-9
j_gene: TRBJ2-7
CDR3nt: TGTGCCAGCAGCTTTGGACTAGCGGGTTACGAGCAGTACTTC
CDR3aa: CASSFGLAGYEQYF

len: 15
abundance: -
d_gene: -
v_gene: TRBV20-1
j_gene: TRBJ2-1
CDR3nt: TGCAGTGCTAGAGGCCCGGGGCCCGGGTACTATGAGCAGTTCTTC
CDR3aa: CSARGPGPGYYEQFF

len: 12
abundance: -
d_gene: -
v_gene: TRBV3-1
j_gene: TRBJ1-1
CDR3nt: TGTGCCAGCGCCACCGGCGGGACTGAAGCTTTCTTT
CDR3aa: CASATGGTEAFF

len: 12
abundance: few
d_gene: -
v_gene: TRBV12-3/TRBV12-4
j_gene: TRBJ2-5
CDR3nt: TGTGCCAGCAGCTCGGCCCCGGAGACCCAGTACTTC
CDR3aa: CASSSAPETQYF

len: 13
abundance: -
d_gene: -
v_gene: TRBV27
j_gene: TRBJ1-1
CDR3nt: TGTGCCAGCGGATCCAGCTGGAACACTGAAGCTTTCTTT
CDR3aa: CASGSSWNTEAFF

len: 14
abundance: -
d_gene: -
v_gene: TRBV2
j_gene: TRBJ1-4
CDR3nt: TGTGCCAGCAGTGATCTGGGGGCCTATGAAAAACTGTTTTTT
CDR3aa: CASSDLGAYEKLFF

len: 16
abundance: -
d_gene: -
v_gene: TRBV5-1
j_gene: TRBJ2-1
CDR3nt: TGCGCCAGCAGCTCTCTTCCTAGCTTCGACGATAATGAGCAGTTCTTC
CDR3aa: CASSSLPSFDDNEQFF

len: 15
abundance: few
d_gene: TRBD1
v_gene: TRBV5-1
j_gene: TRBJ2-2
CDR3nt: TGCGCCAGCACGACGACAGGGAGTAGCACCGGGGAGCTGTTTTTT
CDR3aa: CASTTTGSSTGELFF

len: 14
abundance: -
d_gene: -
v_gene: TRBV5-1
j_gene: TRBJ2-5
CDR3nt: TGCGCCAGCAGCCGCGAGGCGGGGCAAGAGACCCAGTACTTC
CDR3aa: CASSREAGQETQYF

len: 12
abundance: -
d_gene: -
v_gene: TRBV20-1
j_gene: TRBJ1-2
CDR3nt: TGCAGTGCTAAGGACGGTTTCTATGGCTACACCTTC
CDR3aa: CSAKDGFYGYTF

len: 13
abundance: -
d_gene: TRBD2
v_gene: TRBV3-1
j_gene: TRBJ2-5
CDR3nt: TGTGCCAGCAGGACAGTGGGGGGGGAGACCCAGTACTTC
CDR3aa: CASRTVGGETQYF

len: 14
abundance: -
d_gene: -
v_gene: TRBV5-6
j_gene: TRBJ1-5
CDR3nt: TGTGCCAGCAGCGCGGGGATCCAGGGGCAGCCCCAGCATTTT
CDR3aa: CASSAGIQGQPQHF

len: 14
abundance: few
d_gene: -
v_gene: TRBV15
j_gene: TRBJ2-2
CDR3nt: TGTGCCACCAGCGTCCGGGATGACACCGGGGAGCTGTTTTTT
CDR3aa: CATSVRDDTGELFF

len: 12
abundance: few
d_gene: -
v_gene: TRBV29-1
j_gene: TRBJ2-1
CDR3nt: TGCAGCGTAGACAGGACAGCTAATGAGCAGTTCTTC
CDR3aa: CSVDRTANEQFF

len: 14
abundance: -
d_gene: -
v_gene: TRBV12-3/TRBV12-4
j_gene: TRBJ2-1
CDR3nt: TGTGCCAGCAGTGCCCGGGACACCTACAATGAGCAGTTCTTC
CDR3aa: CASSARDTYNEQFF

len: 13
abundance: -
d_gene: -
v_gene: TRBV18
j_gene: TRBJ2-3
CDR3nt: TGTGCCAGCTCACCAGTAGTAGCAGATACGCAGTATTTT
CDR3aa: CASSPVVADTQYF

len: 14
abundance: -
d_gene: -
v_gene: TRBV20-1
j_gene: TRBJ2-2
CDR3nt: TGCAGTGCTAGTTGGCAGGGCTTAGTCGGGGAGCTGTTTTTT
CDR3aa: CSASWQGLVGELFF

len: 14
abundance: -
d_gene: -
v_gene: TRBV7-9
j_gene: TRBJ2-4
CDR3nt: TGTGCCAGCAGCTGGGTGGGCAGGGAAAACATTCAGTACTTC
CDR3aa: CASSWVGRENIQYF

len: 16
abundance: few
d_gene: TRBD2
v_gene: TRBV20-1
j_gene: TRBJ2-2
CDR3nt: TGCAGTGCAATGACTAGCGGGAGGGGGAACACCGGGGAGCTGTTTTTT
CDR3aa: CSAMTSGRGNTGELFF

len: 12
abundance: -
d_gene: -
v_gene: TRBV3-1
j_gene: TRBJ1-2
CDR3nt: TGTGCCAGCAGCCGCCACTCCTATGGCTACACCTTC
CDR3aa: CASSRHSYGYTF

len: 11
abundance: -
d_gene: -
v_gene: TRBV3-1
j_gene: TRBJ1-2
CDR3nt: TGTGCCAGCAGCCAAGATCGGGGCTACACCTTC
CDR3aa: CASSQDRGYTF

len: 13
abundance: few
d_gene: -
v_gene: TRBV18
j_gene: TRBJ1-3
CDR3nt: TGTGCCAGCTCACCGGGACTGGGAAACACCATATATTTT
CDR3aa: CASSPGLGNTIYF

len: 14
abundance: -
d_gene: -
v_gene: TRBV29-1
j_gene: TRBJ2-5
CDR3nt: TGCAGCGTTGAAGACCCTCTGCCCCAAGAGACCCAGTACTTC
CDR3aa: CSVEDPLPQETQYF

len: 14
abundance: -
d_gene: -
v_gene: TRBV5-1
j_gene: TRBJ2-2
CDR3nt: TGCGCCAGCAGCTTGACGCTACTCGGCGGGGAGCTGTTTTTT
CDR3aa: CASSLTLLGGELFF

len: 12
abundance: few
d_gene: -
v_gene: TRBV2
j_gene: TRBJ2-5
CDR3nt: TGTGCCAGCAGCGGGTCGGCTGGGACCCAGTACTTC
CDR3aa: CASSGSAGTQYF

len: 14
abundance: -
d_gene: TRBD1
v_gene: TRBV5-6
j_gene: TRBJ2-5
CDR3nt: TGTGCCAGCAGCGGAGACAGGGGGCGCGGGACCCAGTACTTC
CDR3aa: CASSGDRGRGTQYF

len: 15
abundance: -
d_gene: -
v_gene: TRBV11-2
j_gene: TRBJ1-5
CDR3nt: TGTGCCAGCAGCCCTGACTGGGGGGTGAATCAGCCCCAGCATTTT
CDR3aa: CASSPDWGVNQPQHF

len: 13
abundance: -
d_gene: TRBD1
v_gene: TRBV30
j_gene: TRBJ1-5
CDR3nt: TGTGCCTGGAGAGACAGGGAAAATCAGCCCCAGCATTTT
CDR3aa: CAWRDRENQPQHF

len: 13
abundance: -
d_gene: TRBD2
v_gene: TRBV10-1
j_gene: TRBJ2-3
CDR3nt: TGCGCCAGCACTACCGCGGGAGGGGGAACGCAGTATTTT
CDR3aa: CASTTAGGGTQYF

len: 16
abundance: many
d_gene: -
v_gene: TRBV7-2
j_gene: TRBJ2-1
CDR3nt: TGTGCCAGCATCGGGGACGGCGGTAACTCCTACAATGAGCAGTTCTTC
CDR3aa: CASIGDGGNSYNEQFF

len: 14
abundance: -
d_gene: -
v_gene: TRBV6-1
j_gene: TRBJ1-2
CDR3nt: TGTGCCAGCAGCCCTTCGTGGGGGGCCTATGGCTACACCTTC
CDR3aa: CASSPSWGAYGYTF

len: 18
abundance: -
d_gene: TRBD2
v_gene: TRBV5-1
j_gene: TRBJ2-1
CDR3nt: TGCGCCAGCAGCGTCTACTTTGGAGCGGGAGAATCCTACAATGAGCAGTTCTTC
CDR3aa: CASSVYFGAGESYNEQFF

len: 13
abundance: -
d_gene: -
v_gene: TRBV5-1
j_gene: TRBJ2-1
CDR3nt: TGCGCCAGCAGCTTGGCGACAGGCAATGAGCAGTTCTTC
CDR3aa: CASSLATGNEQFF

len: 15
abundance: few
d_gene: -
v_gene: TRBV6-1
j_gene: TRBJ2-1
CDR3nt: TGTGCCAGCAGCCCCCTAGGTCGAGTCTCCGATGAGCAGTTCTTC
CDR3aa: CASSPLGRVSDEQFF

len: 14
abundance: -
d_gene: -
v_gene: TRBV19
j_gene: TRBJ1-2
CDR3nt: TGTGCCAGTAGTATAGCGAGACGGAACTATGGCTACACCTTC
CDR3aa: CASSIARRNYGYTF

len: 13
abundance: -
d_gene: -
v_gene: TRBV11-2
j_gene: TRBJ1-3
CDR3nt: TGTGCCAGCGGACCCATCTCTGGAAACACCATATATTTT
CDR3aa: CASGPISGNTIYF

len: 12
abundance: few
d_gene: -
v_gene: TRBV7-9
j_gene: TRBJ1-5
CDR3nt: TGTGCCAGCAGCTTAGCGCTAGGACCCCAGCATTTT
CDR3aa: CASSLALGPQHF

len: 12
abundance: -
d_gene: -
v_gene: TRBV27
j_gene: TRBJ1-5
CDR3nt: TGTGCCAGCAGTAATAGACCGGGGCCCCAGCATTTT
CDR3aa: CASSNRPGPQHF

len: 13
abundance: -
d_gene: -
v_gene: TRBV12-3/TRBV12-4
j_gene: TRBJ2-5
CDR3nt: TGTGCCAGCGGACCGACAGGGAGGGAGACCCAGTACTTC
CDR3aa: CASGPTGRETQYF

len: 15
abundance: -
d_gene: TRBD1
v_gene: TRBV24-1
j_gene: TRBJ2-1
CDR3nt: TGTGCCACCAGTGATTTGCCGGGACAGGGTAATGAGCAGTTCTTC
CDR3aa: CATSDLPGQGNEQFF

len: 14
abundance: -
d_gene: -
v_gene: TRBV10-3
j_gene: TRBJ1-4
CDR3nt: TGTGCCATCAGTGAGCCCACAGGGAGTGAAAAACTGTTTTTT
CDR3aa: CAISEPTGSEKLFF

len: 11
abundance: -
d_gene: -
v_gene: TRBV6-1
j_gene: TRBJ2-1
CDR3nt: TGTGCCAGCAGTGAAGTTAATGAGCAGTTCTTC
CDR3aa: CASSEVNEQFF

len: 11
abundance: few
d_gene: -
v_gene: TRBV9
j_gene: TRBJ1-2
CDR3nt: TGTGCCAGCAGGAGGGACGGAGGCTACACCTTC
CDR3aa: CASRRDGGYTF

len: 17
abundance: -
d_gene: -
v_gene: TRBV12-3/TRBV12-4
j_gene: TRBJ2-5
CDR3nt: TGTGCCAGCAGTTTAAACCCGAAGTGGACCAAAGGAAAGACCCAGTACTTC
CDR3aa: CASSLNPKWTKGKTQYF

len: 17
abundance: -
d_gene: TRBD2
v_gene: TRBV12-3/TRBV12-4
j_gene: TRBJ2-7
CDR3nt: TGTGCCAGCAGTTTGGGGACTAGCGCCTTCAGCTCCTACGAGCAGTACTTC
CDR3aa: CASSLGTSAFSSYEQYF

len: 13
abundance: few
d_gene: -
v_gene: TRBV20-1
j_gene: TRBJ1-5
CDR3nt: TGCAGTGCTAGCCTTGGGATGAATCAGCCCCAGCATTTT
CDR3aa: CSASLGMNQPQHF

len: 14
abundance: -
d_gene: -
v_gene: TRBV7-2
j_gene: TRBJ2-7
CDR3nt: TGTGCCAGCAGCTTATATCAGGGCCCCTACGAGCAGTACTTC
CDR3aa: CASSLYQGPYEQYF

len: 14
abundance: -
d_gene: -
v_gene: TRBV5-1
j_gene: TRBJ1-4
CDR3nt: TGCGCCAGCACCCGAGGAGGGGCCGATGAAAAACTGTTTTTT
CDR3aa: CASTRGGADEKLFF

len: 14
abundance: -
d_gene: -
v_gene: TRBV15
j_gene: TRBJ1-1
CDR3nt: TGTGCCACCAGCAGAGTCTCCTCCCCGGACACGGCTTTCTTT
CDR3aa: CATSRVSSPDTAFF

len: 13
abundance: -
d_gene: -
v_gene: TRBV27
j_gene: TRBJ2-1
CDR3nt: TGTGCCAGCAGGCCCGGATCTGGCTATGAGCAGTTCTTC
CDR3aa: CASRPGSGYEQFF

len: 14
abundance: few
d_gene: -
v_gene: TRBV6-5
j_gene: TRBJ1-2
CDR3nt: TGTGCCAGCAGTTACGATGCGGACAGCAGGGGCTACACCTTC
CDR3aa: CASSYDADSRGYTF

len: 13
abundance: -
d_gene: -
v_gene: TRBV27
j_gene: TRBJ2-3
CDR3nt: TGTGCCAGCAGTTACGGGGGCACAGATACGCAGTATTTT
CDR3aa: CASSYGGTDTQYF